The 23 T cell receptor beta chains below were found in one sample sequenced in a study of OX40 agonist ivuxolimab in advanced cancers. Profiled with immunoSEQ multiplex PCR; TCRdb holds only in-frame clones, not every one. Among nearly 60,000 clones, 75% to 90% were seen once, and the ten largest hold 0.7% to 0.8%. The sequencing here drew on CD4+ or CD8+ T cells sorted from blood, taken in a trial of the OX40 agonist ivuxolimab. Receptor source: an adult with an advanced solid tumor such as melanoma, head and neck, liver or kidney cancer.

V is TRBV29-1 and J is TRBJ1-4, with 9 bases aligning to TRBD1. CDR1 and CDR2 (germline): SQVTM, ANQGSEA. The CDR3 extends over 13 amino acids. J lost 4 bases, V lost 4 bases, and 1 base had no gene match. In DNA, the CDR3 is TGCAGCGTTGGGACAGGGGATAATGAAAAACTGTTTTTT. It translates to CSVGTGDNEKLFF.

This chain links TRBV5-1 with TRBJ1-1; no clear D gene. Germline V lookup: CDR1 SGHRS, CDR2 YFSETQ. V dropped 4 bases and J dropped 6 bases, with 10 bases sitting between them. This CDR3 is 12 amino acids long. The CDR3 DNA sequence: TGCGCCAGCAGCCTACCCGCCCCTGAAGCTTTCTTT. It specifies CASSLPAPEAFF.

This clone occurred a few times. The gene calls are TRBV7-9 and TRBJ1-4, with D possibly matching TRBD1 (6 bases). The V gene lost 5 bases and the J gene lost 4 bases, with 20 bases spanning the gap. CDR1 and CDR2 (germline): SEHNR, FQNEAQ (reference sequence). CDR3 length: 17 residues. The chain's CDR3 is CASSPNRRGQNNEKLFF. CDR3 in DNA: TGTGCCAGCAGCCCAAATAGGCGGGGGCAGAATAATGAAAAACTGTTTTTT. Filled out from reference TRBV7-9 and TRBJ1-4, the complete variable domain reads DTGVSQNPRHKITKRGQNVTFRCDPISEHNRLYWYRQTLGQGPEFLTYFQNEAQLEKSRLLSDRFSAERPKGSFSTLEIQRTEQGDSAMYLCASSPNRRGQNNEKLFFGSGTQLSVL.

This clone showed up just once. This chain joins TRBV11-2 and TRBJ1-1; D uncertain. Trimming took 1 base from V and 3 from J, leaving 12 bases between them. The germline V gene encodes CDR1 SGHAT and CDR2 FQNNGV. The CDR3 is 15 residues long. CDR3 sequence reads: CASSLGAGKYTEAFF. The CDR3 nucleotides read TGTGCCAGCAGCTTAGGCGCGGGGAAGTACACTGAAGCTTTCTTT.

The CDR3 is CASSLVGMGGYTF. DNA for the CDR3: TGTGCCAGCAGCTTGGTTGGGATGGGTGGCTACACCTTC. The chain is built from TRBV5-4 and TRBJ1-2; D gene unclear. V lost 0 bases and J lost 7, with 10 bases in between. Germline-derived CDR1 and CDR2 are SGHNT and YYREEE (reference sequence). The CDR3 is 13 amino acids.

This rearrangement joins TRBV6-6 to TRBJ1-6, with 9 bases aligning to TRBD1. The V segment lost 2 bases and the J segment 5 bases; nucleotides outside the gene matches: 4. The CDR3 has 16 residues. In germline, CDR1 is MNHNY, CDR2 SVGAGI (reference sequence). CDR3: CASSYIQGANNSPLHF. Here the CDR3 DNA reads TGTGCCAGCAGTTACATACAGGGGGCTAATAATTCACCCCTCCACTTT.

This clone was detected a few times. The chain combines TRBV11-3 with TRBJ1-6; D unclear. V was shortened by 4 bases and J by 1 base, with 14 bases between the two germline ends. CDR1 is SGHNT and CDR2 is YENEEA in the germline V gene. The CDR3 sequence is 17 residues long. The CDR3 bases are TGTGCCAGCAGCTCCCGCAGTCTAGGGTCCTATAATTCACCCCTCCACTTT. Amino acids: CASSSRSLGSYNSPLHF.

The chain links TRBV6-5 to TRBJ1-2; 9 bases are shared with TRBD1. V was pared by 4 bases and J by 3 bases, with 6 bases of the junction left unmatched. Germline-derived CDR1 and CDR2 are MNHEY and SVGAGI. This CDR3 spans 15 amino acids. The CDR3 coding sequence is TGTGCCAGCAGTTCTCGACAGGGGGTACACTATGGCTACACCTTC. It yields the protein CASSSRQGVHYGYTF.

This sequence joins TRBV6-1 and TRBJ2-1; D not resolved. The CDR3 covers 13 residues. V was shortened by 0 bases and J by 4 bases, with 4 bases between the two germline ends. The germline gives CDR1 MNHNS, CDR2 SASEGT. The CDR3 spells CASSEAVYNEQFF. CDR3 nucleotide sequence: TGTGCCAGCAGTGAAGCGGTATACAATGAGCAGTTCTTC.

The J gene is TRBJ2-7, the V gene TRBV7-2; a weak D match, TRBD2 (6 bases). Trimming removed 1 base at V and 1 base at J, with 11 bases between. Germline lookup yields CDR1 SGHTA and CDR2 FQGNSA. The CDR3 is 15 amino acids. The CDR3 nucleotides read TGTGCCAGCAGCTTAGTAGCGGACGGATCCTACGAGCAGTACTTC. Amino acids: CASSLVADGSYEQYF.

This sequence joins TRBV2 and TRBJ2-2, with 10 positions matching TRBD2. Per germline, CDR1 SNHLY and CDR2 FYNNEI. CDR3 length: 16 amino acids. J gave up 6 bases and V 6 bases, and 10 bases lay outside the gene matches. The CDR3, as DNA: TGTGCCAGCAGACTACTCAGCGGGGGGGCCTCCGGGGAGCTGTTTTTT. Translating it yields CASRLLSGGASGELFF.

The chain recombines TRBV7-9 with TRBJ1-3; TRBD1 aligns across 8 bases. Germline CDR1 is SEHNR and CDR2 is FQNEAQ (reference sequence). CDR3 length: 17 amino acids. Unmatched junction bases numbered 6, after V lost 1 base and J lost 1 base. Here the CDR3 DNA reads TGTGCCAGCAGCTTAGGGGGGGACAGGATATCTGGAAACACCATATATTTT. Translating it yields CASSLGGDRISGNTIYF.

The chain combines TRBV30 with TRBJ1-5, with no clear D. The germline gives CDR1 GTSNPN, CDR2 SVGIG (reference sequence). This CDR3 comprises 14 residues. Trimming removed 3 bases from V and 1 base from J, with 10 bases in between. The CDR3 DNA is TGTGCCTGGAGATATGAAGGGAGCAATCAGCCCCAGCATTTT. It encodes CAWRYEGSNQPQHF.

This clone came up once. This chain joins TRBV12-2 and TRBJ2-5. TRBV12-2 is termed a pseudogene. The CDR3 is 19 residues long. CDR3 coding DNA: TGTGCAAGTGGGTGTGATGGATGGATCAACGGGGGCTTAGGGGAGACCCAGTACTTC. Translating gives CASGCDGWINGGLGETQYF.

This clone showed up just a few times. The chain employs TRBV13 and TRBJ1-1; D ambiguous. The CDR3 is 14 residues long. V gave up 5 bases and J gave up 4 bases, with 14 bases separating them. The germline V gene encodes CDR1 PRHDT and CDR2 FYEKMQ (reference sequence). CDR3 sequence (DNA): TGTGCCAGCAGCAACATGGGAACGGGCACTGAAGCTTTCTTT. Protein sequence: CASSNMGTGTEAFF.

The V and J genes are TRBV7-2 and TRBJ2-5; either TRBD1 or TRBD2 may fit D (5 bases each). CDR1 SGHTA and CDR2 FQGNSA come from the germline V gene. Trimming pared 2 bases from V and 5 bases from J, leaving 18 bases between. This CDR3 is 16 amino acids long. The CDR3 loop is CASSLNQGVLSETQYF. The CDR3 DNA reads as TGTGCCAGCAGCTTAAACCAGGGAGTCCTCTCGGAGACCCAGTACTTC.

V gene TRBV5-6 combines with J gene TRBJ2-7, with a tentative D call TRBD1 (6 bases). Germline V CDR1 and CDR2: SGHDT, YYEEEE. CDR3 length: 13 residues. The ends were cut back, 1 base at V and 5 bases at J, with 10 bases in the middle. The CDR3 spells CASSLPQGNEQYF. CDR3 coding DNA: TGTGCCAGCAGCTTGCCCCAGGGGAACGAGCAGTACTTC. The full variable domain, rest sourced from reference TRBV5-6 and TRBJ2-7, is DAGVTQSPTHLIKTRGQQVTLRCSPKSGHDTVSWYQQALGQGPQFIFQYYEEEERQRGNFPDRFSGHQFPNYSSELNVNALLLGDSALYLCASSLPQGNEQYFGPGTRLTVT.

The V gene is TRBV7-9, the J gene TRBJ2-1; 9 bases line up with TRBD2. V gave up 11 bases and J gave up 8 bases; unmatched junction bases: 13. The CDR3 contains 14 residues. Germline-derived CDR1 and CDR2 are SEHNR and FQNEAQ (reference sequence). CDR3 nucleotide sequence: TGTGCCCAGCGGGGGGCAGGGGGGATCGATGAGCAGTTCTTC. Translated: CAQRGAGGIDEQFF.

This clone occurred a few times. The gene calls are TRBV19 and TRBJ2-2; D may be TRBD1 (6 bases). CDR3 length: 16 amino acids. Germline CDR1 reads LNHDA; CDR2 reads SQIVND (reference sequence). The V end was cut by 3 bases, the J end by 0 bases, with 11 bases between. CDR3 residues: CASSITGTTNTGELFF. CDR3 sequence (DNA): TGTGCCAGTAGTATCACCGGGACAACGAACACCGGGGAGCTGTTTTTT.

The V call is TRBV15, the J call TRBJ2-5, with D uncertain. The V gene lost 0 bases and the J gene lost 4 bases, with 9 bases spanning the gap. CDR1 and CDR2 from the germline V gene are LNHNV and YYDKDF (reference sequence). The CDR3 totals 14 residues. The CDR3 region has the DNA TGTGCCACCAGCAGAGATCAGCTCGGAGAGACCCAGTACTTC. Translating gives CATSRDQLGETQYF.

The chain has TRBV7-9 and TRBJ2-5; 9 nucleotides match TRBD1. The trim removed 9 bases at V and 5 bases at J, leaving 7 bases unmatched. Germline V gene data show CDR1 as SEHNR and CDR2 as FQNEAQ (reference sequence). CDR3 length: 13 amino acids. CDR3 nucleotide sequence: TGTGCCAGTTTACAGGGGGCAGGGGAGACCCAGTACTTC. Its translation is CASLQGAGETQYF.

The rearrangement links TRBV5-1 to TRBJ2-1; D perhaps matches TRBD2 (6 bases). V gave up 4 bases and J gave up 0 bases, with 17 bases separating them. The length of the CDR3 is 17 residues. Germline V gene data show CDR1 as SGHRS and CDR2 as YFSETQ. Written as DNA, the CDR3 is TGCGCCAGCAGCCTACAGGTTGGCGGGGTCTCCTACAATGAGCAGTTCTTC. Encoded protein: CASSLQVGGVSYNEQFF.

This sequence joins TRBV6-1 and TRBJ1-5, with no clear D. The length of the CDR3 is 14 residues. Germline-derived CDR1 and CDR2 are MNHNS and SASEGT. V was clipped by 6 bases and J by 4 bases, with 13 bases between them. CDR3 region: CASRLAGPNQPQHF. The DNA of the CDR3 is TGTGCCAGCAGGTTAGCAGGACCTAATCAGCCCCAGCATTTT.